The TCR beta chain described here comes from a study of Graves' ophthalmopathy and Graves' hyperthyroidism (dated by TCRdb to the late 2010s). For the wider study: Peripheral blood was collected at initial diagnosis, prior to any treatment. To tell Graves' ophthalmopathy apart from Graves' hyperthyroidism, and to predict which patients would progress to ophthalmopathy, the study relied on TCR beta repertoire signatures. In total, some 140 blood samples were TCR-sequenced: around 42 ophthalmopathy, under 85 hyperthyroidism and roughly 17 hyperthyroidism-to-ophthalmopathy patients. To explore V-J signatures that separate ophthalmopathy from hyperthyroidism, a discovery set of 95 to 100 patients was enrolled, consisting of about 45 with ophthalmopathy and around 60 with stable hyperthyroidism. The independent validation cohort included 18 to 20 hyperthyroidism patients plus 17 patients who later progressed from hyperthyroidism to ophthalmopathy. In a handful of hyperthyroidism patients, the T-cell repertoire of thyroid tissue was compared with the T-cell repertoire of blood. Following sample collection, hyperthyroidism patients were given methimazole at a starting dose of 30 mg daily, and ophthalmopathy patients were given high-dose intravenous methylprednisolone.

Broad study findings and their caveats: In validation, the model predicted ophthalmopathy progression with over 60% sensitivity and about 73% specificity; some 13 predicted patients were CT-confirmed with GO in a median of approximately six months. Sample size was not predetermined statistically, and investigators were not blinded to group allocation. In cross-validation, the 13-signature model distinguished ophthalmopathy from stable hyperthyroidism with 87.88% sensitivity and about 81% specificity, while in the test set the corresponding values were around 79% and 71%. Most expanded thyroid clonotypes with a frequency above 0.001 also appeared in blood, which suggests that blood repertoires may reflect the immune response in the thyroid.

Patients with ophthalmopathy had moderately to severely active disease, with a Clinical Activity Score of 3 or more, a NOSPECS grade of 4 or more, and a disease duration of less than 3 months. Patients were excluded if they had other autoimmune diseases, uncontrolled infections, pregnancy or lactation. Diagnosis was based on clinical symptoms, serum thyroxine, TRAb, thyroid ultrasound and orbital computed tomography. Using Ficoll-Paque density gradient centrifugation, PBMCs were isolated from 9 to 10 ml of fresh peripheral blood. Total RNA was extracted using Trizol reagent, and RNA quality was checked on an Agilent 2100 Bioanalyzer. This clonotype occurred a few times. There is no known antigen for this receptor. The record has no base qualities; no much larger clone is one base away. For repertoire sequencing, the TCR beta CDR3 regions were amplified from RNA transcripts. The first round was an RT-PCR using HTBI primers with the Qiagen OneStep RT-PCR kit, and this first round was followed by a second-round multiplex PCR, then size selection and purification. Libraries were sequenced on an Illumina HiSeq2000 using paired-end 100 bp reads. Per the authors' processing: SOAPnuke was used for read processing, and reads with adapters, uncalled bases, a mean Phred below 15, or no exact constant-primer or identifier match were discarded. COPE v1.2.5 was used to merge high-quality paired reads. Each unique nucleotide sequence was treated as a clonotype, and MiTCR v1.1 was used to align the clonotypes to the IMGT TRB V, D and J references. Analysis was restricted to V-J combinations with a frequency above 0.0001, which covered over 98% of repertoires. For each V-J combination, a TCR clonal expansion and chaos score was defined as F50 clonal expansion divided by the chaos observed in the TCRdist matrix. Welch's t-statistics and random forest were used to narrow the features down to approximately twelve V-J combinations, which were then fed into a naive Bayes classifier. The Morisita-Horn index was used to measure how similar the thyroid and blood repertoires were. TCRdb reprocessing: public reads trimmed at Q25 with fastp, clones called with MiXCR, in-frame beta chains kept. Every distinct CDR3 protein forms one entry, paired with its most common genes and DNA. TCRdb's processing, not the study's, gives the V and J calls here. For this sample there are about 740,000 distinct CDR3 sequences; roughly 40% appear just once. About 40% of the sample is held by the ten biggest clonotypes.

The germline V gene specifies SGDLS as CDR1 and YYNGEE as CDR2. V loses 4 bases, J loses 13 bases, and the germline ends lie 27 bases apart. The CDR3, from cysteine to phenylalanine, totals 17 residues. Only the CDR3 DNA stays, 51 bases, in frame from base 1. Sequenced input: peripheral blood. The origin of this receptor is an adult man with Graves' ophthalmopathy. The chain employs TRBV9 and TRBJ1-6; possibly the D gene is TRBD1, per 6 matching bases. In nucleotide form, the sequence is TGTGCCAGCAGCCAAGTCCTCCGGGACACCCCTATTACGCCCCTCCACTTT. Its product reads: CASSQVLRDTPITPLHF. With all but the CDR3 taken from the reference TRBV9 and TRBJ1-6 genes, the full variable domain is: DSGVTQTPKHLITATGQRVTLRCSPRSGDLSVYWYQQSLDQGLQFLIQYYNGEERAKGNILERFSAQQFPDLHSELNLSSLELGDSALYFCASSQVLRDTPITPLHFGNGTRLTVT.